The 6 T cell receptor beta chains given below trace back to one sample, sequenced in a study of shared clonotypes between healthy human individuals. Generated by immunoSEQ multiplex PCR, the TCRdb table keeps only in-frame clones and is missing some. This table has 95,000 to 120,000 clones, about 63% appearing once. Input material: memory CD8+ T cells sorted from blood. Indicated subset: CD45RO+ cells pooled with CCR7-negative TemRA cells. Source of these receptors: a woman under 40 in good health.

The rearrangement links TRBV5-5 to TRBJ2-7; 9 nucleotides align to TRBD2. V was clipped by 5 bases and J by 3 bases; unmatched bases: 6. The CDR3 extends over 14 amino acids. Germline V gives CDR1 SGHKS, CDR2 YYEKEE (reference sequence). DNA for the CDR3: TGTGCCAGCAGGGTCGCTAGCGGGGTCTACGAGCAGTACTTC. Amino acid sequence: CASRVASGVYEQYF. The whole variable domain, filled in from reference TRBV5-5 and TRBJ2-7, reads DAGVTQSPTHLIKTRGQQVTLRCSPISGHKSVSWYQQVLGQGPQFIFQYYEKEERGRGNFPDRFSARQFPNYSSELNVNALLLGDSALYLCASRVASGVYEQYFGPGTRLTVT.

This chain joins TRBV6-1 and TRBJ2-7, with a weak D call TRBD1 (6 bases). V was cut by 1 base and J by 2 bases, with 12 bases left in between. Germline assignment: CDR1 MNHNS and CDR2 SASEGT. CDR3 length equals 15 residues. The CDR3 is CASSEGAGETYEQYF. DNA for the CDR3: TGTGCCAGCAGTGAAGGGGCAGGGGAGACCTACGAGCAGTACTTC.

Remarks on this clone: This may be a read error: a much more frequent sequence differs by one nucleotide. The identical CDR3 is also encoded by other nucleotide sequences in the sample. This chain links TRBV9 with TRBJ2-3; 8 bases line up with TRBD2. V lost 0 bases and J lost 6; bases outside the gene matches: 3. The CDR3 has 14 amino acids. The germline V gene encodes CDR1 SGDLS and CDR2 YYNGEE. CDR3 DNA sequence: TGTGCCAGCAGCGTAGGCGGGGGGTCGGATACGCAGTATTTT. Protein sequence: CASSVGGGSDTQYF.

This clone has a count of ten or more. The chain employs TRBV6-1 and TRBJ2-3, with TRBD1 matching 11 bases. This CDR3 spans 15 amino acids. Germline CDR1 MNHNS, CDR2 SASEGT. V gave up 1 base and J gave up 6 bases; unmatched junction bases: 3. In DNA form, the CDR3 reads TGTGCCAGCAGTGAAGGGACAGGGGGCGCGGATACGCAGTATTTT. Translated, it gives CASSEGTGGADTQYF.

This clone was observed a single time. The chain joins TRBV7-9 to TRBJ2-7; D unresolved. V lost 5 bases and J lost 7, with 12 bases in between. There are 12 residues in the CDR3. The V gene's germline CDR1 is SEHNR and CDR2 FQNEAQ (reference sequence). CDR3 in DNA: TGTGCCAGCAGCGGACCTCCGTCTGAGCAGTACTTC. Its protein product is CASSGPPSEQYF.

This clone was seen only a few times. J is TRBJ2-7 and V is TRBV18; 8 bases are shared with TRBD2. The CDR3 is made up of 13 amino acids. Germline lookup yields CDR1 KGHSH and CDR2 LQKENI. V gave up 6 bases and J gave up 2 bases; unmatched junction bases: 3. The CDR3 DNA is TGTGCCAGCTCCGAGCGGGGGCCCTACGAGCAGTACTTC. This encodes CASSERGPYEQYF.